The 32 T cell receptor beta chains presented below share a single source sample, sequenced in a study of CXCR3-negative and CXCR3-positive naive CD8 T cells. Which antigens these TCRs recognize remains unknown. UMI-tagged TRB cDNA libraries were built via 5' RACE. Reanalyzing the 5' RACE reads, TCRdb keeps one entry per CDR3 protein, without DNA. The sample has 150,000 to 180,000 distinct CDR3 sequences. Regarding the study as a whole: Naive CXCR3-positive cells had TRB CDR3s more hydrophobic than those of CXCR3-negative naive cells.

The sequenced material came from naive CXCR3+ CD8+ T cells from blood. This sample's subset: CD45RO-CCR7+CD27+CD95- naive CD8+ T cells expressing CXCR3 (TNR3+). All receptors derive from a human donor in good health. Some clones in this sample may be carry-over from other donors' samples.

The chain couples TRBV27 to TRBJ2-1; TCRdb selects TRBD2, and the lack of DNA leaves this call unchecked. CDR1 is MNHEY, CDR2 SMNVEV, per germline (reference sequence). The CDR3 runs 15 residues. The CDR3: CASSLATSGYNEQFF.

This sequence joins TRBV27 and TRBJ2-7; TCRdb gives TRBD2 as the D gene, but with no DNA this cannot be confirmed. The germline CDR1 and CDR2 sequences are MNHEY and SMNVEV (reference sequence). The CDR3 totals 17 residues. CDR3 sequence reads: CASSSRTIAESSYEQYF.

The chain recombines TRBV10-3 with TRBJ1-5. This CDR3 comprises 13 residues. Germline V CDR1 and CDR2: ENHRY, SYGVKD. The CDR3 loop reads CAISEGMGQPQHF.

The chain couples TRBV29-1 to TRBJ2-2. The germline V gene encodes CDR1 SQVTM and CDR2 ANQGSEA. There are 13 residues in the CDR3. CDR3 region: CSAVIDNTGELFF.

The rearrangement joins TRBV29-1 to TRBJ1-4; TCRdb's D call of TRBD1 is untestable without DNA. The CDR3 runs 16 residues. Germline CDR1 SQVTM, CDR2 ANQGSEA. The CDR3 loop is CSVEPDRDRGDEKLFF.

This rearrangement joins TRBV9 to TRBJ2-1; TCRdb's D call of TRBD2 is untestable without DNA. CDR3 length: 15 amino acids. Germline values: CDR1 SGDLS, CDR2 YYNGEE. CDR3 region: CASSAPSGGSDEQFF. The whole variable domain, filled in from reference TRBV9 and TRBJ2-1, reads DSGVTQTPKHLITATGQRVTLRCSPRSGDLSVYWYQQSLDQGLQFLIQYYNGEERAKGNILERFSAQQFPDLHSELNLSSLELGDSALYFCASSAPSGGSDEQFFGPGTRLTVL.

The chain has TRBV7-9 and TRBJ2-5; absent DNA, TCRdb's TRBD2 call cannot be checked. Germline V gene sequence: CDR1 SEHNR, CDR2 FQNEAQ (reference sequence). The CDR3 has 15 amino acids. The CDR3 protein is CASSSTNDHEGTQYF.

CDR3 protein: CASSFSRGQIYNEQFF. The V call is TRBV7-9, the J call TRBJ2-1; there is no DNA to check the TCRdb D call of TRBD1. This CDR3 is 16 amino acids long. The germline CDR1 and CDR2 sequences are SEHNR and FQNEAQ (reference sequence).

The V and J genes are TRBV20-1 and TRBJ2-7; TCRdb's D call of TRBD2 is untestable without DNA. There are 15 residues in the CDR3. Per germline, CDR1 DFQATT and CDR2 SNEGSKA (reference sequence). The CDR3 sequence: CSARRTGGNSYEQYF.

The chain links TRBV29-1 to TRBJ2-2; there is no DNA to check the TCRdb D call of TRBD1. The CDR3 is made up of 13 amino acids. CDR1 SQVTM and CDR2 ANQGSEA come from the germline V gene. Here the CDR3 reads CSVGSPNTGELFF.

This rearrangement joins TRBV7-8 to TRBJ2-7; lacking DNA, the TRBD1 call made by TCRdb goes unchecked. Germline V lookup: CDR1 SGHVS, CDR2 FQNEAQ. The CDR3 is 17 amino acids. The CDR3 here is CASSLDYRSGGDYEQYF.

This chain links TRBV5-6 with TRBJ2-7; the TCRdb call, TRBD2, lacks DNA for checking. CDR1 and CDR2 from the germline V gene are SGHDT and YYEEEE. The CDR3 length is 12 residues. The chain's CDR3 is CASSFLTNEQYF. The full variable domain, with the rest looked up from reference TRBV5-6 and TRBJ2-7, is DAGVTQSPTHLIKTRGQQVTLRCSPKSGHDTVSWYQQALGQGPQFIFQYYEEEERQRGNFPDRFSGHQFPNYSSELNVNALLLGDSALYLCASSFLTNEQYFGPGTRLTVT.

The V gene is TRBV2, the J gene TRBJ2-1; TCRdb proposes TRBD1, but this gene call is untestable without DNA. The CDR3 has 15 amino acids. Germline CDR1 and CDR2: SNHLY and FYNNEI. The CDR3 loop is CARSEVQGARNEQFF.

The chain is built from TRBV4-3 and TRBJ1-4; TCRdb gives TRBD1 as the D gene, but with no DNA this cannot be confirmed. Germline loops: CDR1 LGHNA, CDR2 YSLEER. The CDR3 runs to 15 residues. CDR3 sequence: CASSRTDRGGEKLFF.

The J gene is TRBJ1-1, the V gene TRBV28; TCRdb gives TRBD1 as the D gene, but with no DNA this cannot be confirmed. This CDR3 has 17 residues. In germline, CDR1 is MDHEN, CDR2 SYDVKM. CDR3 residues: CASSDLRRDTLNTEAFF.

The chain has TRBV28 and TRBJ2-7; TCRdb's D call of TRBD1 is untestable without DNA. The germline V gene has CDR1 MDHEN and CDR2 SYDVKM. The CDR3 covers 14 residues. Here the CDR3 reads CASSAHRGPYEQYF.

The chain's CDR3 is CSAVAESYNEQFF. The chain recombines TRBV20-1 with TRBJ2-1; TCRdb's D call, TRBD2, is unchecked because there is no DNA. From germline, CDR1 is DFQATT and CDR2 SNEGSKA (reference sequence). The CDR3 consists of 13 residues.

The chain joins TRBV29-1 to TRBJ2-3; the D gene TCRdb calls, TRBD1, cannot be checked with no DNA. The CDR3 runs 13 residues. Germline V gene data show CDR1 as SQVTM and CDR2 as ANQGSEA. The CDR3: CSVYLGGTDTQYF.

V gene TRBV2 combines with J gene TRBJ1-2. Germline values: CDR1 SNHLY, CDR2 FYNNEI. The CDR3 sequence is 11 residues long. CDR3: CASVPIEGYTF.

The rearrangement uses TRBV29-1 and TRBJ2-3; the D call of TRBD1 rests on TCRdb alone, since no DNA is present to check it. Germline lookup yields CDR1 SQVTM and CDR2 ANQGSEA. This CDR3 region has 15 residues. The CDR3 here is CSVGSGGTNTDTQYF.

This chain uses TRBV6-2 or TRBV6-3 with TRBJ1-2. CDR1 is MNHEY, CDR2 SVGEGT, per germline. The CDR3 extends over 12 amino acids. CDR3: CASSIGPEGYTF.

The gene calls are TRBV28 and TRBJ1-1; TCRdb indicates TRBD1, and absent DNA this call remains unverified. The CDR3 covers 12 residues. The V gene's germline CDR1 is MDHEN and CDR2 SYDVKM. CDR3: CASSGDRDEAFF.

The V call is TRBV10-3, the J call TRBJ2-2; TCRdb's D call, TRBD2, is unchecked because there is no DNA. Germline V gives CDR1 ENHRY, CDR2 SYGVKD. The CDR3 covers 14 residues. CDR3 sequence: CAISGEEVPGELFF.

V and J are TRBV20-1 and TRBJ2-3; the TCRdb call, TRBD2, lacks DNA for checking. This CDR3 has 13 amino acids. The germline V gene has CDR1 DFQATT and CDR2 SNEGSKA (reference sequence). This chain's CDR3 is CSAIRAGPDTQYF.

The chain uses TRBV28 and TRBJ1-5; TCRdb reports TRBD1, a call that lacks DNA to check it against. The germline V gene has CDR1 MDHEN and CDR2 SYDVKM. This CDR3 is 15 amino acids long. The CDR3 loop is CASSLGTGADQPQHF.

The chain combines TRBV28 with TRBJ2-5; with no DNA, the TCRdb D assignment of TRBD2 cannot be verified. Germline CDR1 MDHEN, CDR2 SYDVKM. The CDR3 runs to 16 residues. The CDR3 here is CASSTPLAGGLWTQYF.

The J gene is TRBJ2-2, the V gene TRBV7-9; the TCRdb D gene call, TRBD2, has no DNA to confirm it. Germline V gene data show CDR1 as SEHNR and CDR2 as FQNEAQ (reference sequence). The CDR3 has 18 residues. The CDR3 is CASSLRDSREGNTGELFF.

The V gene is TRBV6-2 or TRBV6-3, the J gene TRBJ2-3; TCRdb picks TRBD1, but there is no DNA to check that call. From germline, CDR1 is MNHEY and CDR2 SVGEGT. The CDR3 spans 16 residues. Here the CDR3 reads CASSYSKDSFTDTQYF.

CDR3 residues: CASSLRLAGVFPYNEQFF. V usage is TRBV28 and J usage is TRBJ2-1; the TRBD2 assignment by TCRdb is unverifiable without DNA. Germline CDR1 is MDHEN and CDR2 is SYDVKM. The CDR3 length is 18 residues.

The genes are TRBV27 and TRBJ1-5; without DNA, the TCRdb call of TRBD1 cannot be checked. CDR3 length equals 17 residues. Germline-derived CDR1 and CDR2 are MNHEY and SMNVEV (reference sequence). CDR3 loop: CASSSTGQGWGNQPQHF.

V gene TRBV6-5 combines with J gene TRBJ1-1; the D call of TRBD1 rests on TCRdb alone, since no DNA is present to check it. Germline V gene lookup returns CDR1 MNHEY and CDR2 SVGAGI. The CDR3 runs 13 residues. CDR3 region: CASSYEGRLEAFF.

The CDR3 loop is CASSLLLDHYEQYF. The V and J genes are TRBV27 and TRBJ2-7; without DNA, the TCRdb call of TRBD2 cannot be checked. From germline, CDR1 is MNHEY and CDR2 SMNVEV (reference sequence). This CDR3 is 14 amino acids long.